What follows is one TCR beta chain and its context. Its matching antigen is unknown. This record comes from a study of T cells after yellow fever vaccination. Germline assignment: CDR1 SQVTM and CDR2 ANQGSEA. V trimming: 1 base; J trimming: 2 bases; junction bases outside the gene matches: 2. CDR3 length: 13 amino acids. Overall study results and limits: The presence of abundant clonotypes contaminating from the bulk population was possible in FACS-sorted repertoires. Secondary responses were weaker yet peaked faster, day 5 versus 15. Once the booster was given, most primary-vaccination clones reappeared, at approximately 97% for CD4 and roughly 90% for CD8.

TCRdb processed the 5' RACE reads anew with MiXCR; each CDR3 protein has one entry. The sample consists of 70,000 to 80,000 distinct CDR3 sequences, around 7% of them appearing once. Here the sequenced sample was CD8+ T cells sorted from PBMCs, taken roughly 10 days after the first yellow fever vaccination. The V gene is TRBV29-1, the J gene TRBJ2-7, with 7 bases lining up with TRBD1. This receptor was obtained from a man younger than 35 who received the YFV17D yellow fever vaccine. This chain's CDR3 is CSVEAGQPYEQYF. DNA for the CDR3: TGCAGCGTTGAAGCGGGACAGCCCTACGAGCAGTACTTC.